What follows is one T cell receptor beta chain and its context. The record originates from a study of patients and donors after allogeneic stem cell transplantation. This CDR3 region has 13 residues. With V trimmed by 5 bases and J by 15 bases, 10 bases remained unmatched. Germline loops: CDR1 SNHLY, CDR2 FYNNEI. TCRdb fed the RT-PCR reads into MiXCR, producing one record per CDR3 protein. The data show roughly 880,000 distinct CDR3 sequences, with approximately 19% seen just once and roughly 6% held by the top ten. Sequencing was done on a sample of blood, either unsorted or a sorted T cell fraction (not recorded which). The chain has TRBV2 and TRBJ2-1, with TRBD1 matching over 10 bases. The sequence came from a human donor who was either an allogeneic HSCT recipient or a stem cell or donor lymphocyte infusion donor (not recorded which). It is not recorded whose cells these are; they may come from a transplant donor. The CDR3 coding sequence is TGTGCCAGCAGTAGGGACAGGGGAGGTTCGCCGTTCTTC. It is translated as CASSRDRGGSPFF.